This T cell receptor (beta chain) was sequenced in a study of cytomegalovirus exposure and HLA in healthy donors. Overall study findings and caveats: The study reported that TCR beta sequences accurately predicted HLA-A and HLA-B alleles in most subjects.

This clone showed up just a few times. Its antigen remains unidentified. With 60 Vbeta and 13 Jbeta primers, the PCR was carried out. The repertoire was sequenced with immunoSEQ multiplex PCR; TCRdb's copy has only in-frame clones and lacks some. The repertoire includes fewer than 150,000 clones, roughly 80% of them detected once, and more than 0.95% sits in the top ten. Losses at the gene ends were 4 bases for V and 2 bases for J; bases not matched to a gene: 5. CDR3 length: 14 residues. CDR1 SGHDT and CDR2 YYEEEE come from the germline V gene. This receptor was taken from a man aged 50-59 years in good health and CMV-seronegative. The chain couples TRBV5-6 to TRBJ1-2, with 7 bases identical to TRBD1. Sequencing used PBMCs. The CDR3 DNA sequence: TGTGCCAGCAGCCGAGGGGGCGTGAACTATGGCTACACCTTC. This codes for CASSRGGVNYGYTF.